The 22 T cell receptor beta chains reported below all come from one sample, sequenced in a study of cytomegalovirus exposure and HLA in healthy donors. A multiplex PCR was run with 60 Vbeta primers and 13 Jbeta primers. Profiling relied on immunoSEQ multiplex PCR, and the TCRdb table lists in-frame clones only, not all of them. Of approximately 58,000 clones in the sample, roughly 84% are singletons; the top ten hold roughly 4.5%. The specimen sequenced was PBMCs. The receptors stem from a man aged 25 to 45 in good health and CMV-seronegative.

The chain employs TRBV11-2 and TRBJ2-3; possible D gene TRBD1, 5 bases. V lost 0 bases and J 3 bases, leaving 10 bases between the germline ends. CDR3 length: 15 amino acids. CDR1 SGHAT and CDR2 FQNNGV come from the germline V gene. For the CDR3, the DNA is TGTGCCAGCAGCTTAGAGTGGGGCTATACAGATACGCAGTATTTT. Its translation is CASSLEWGYTDTQYF.

CDR3 sequence: CASSLGQTSGNTIYF. The CDR3 coding sequence is TGTGCCAGCAGCTTAGGACAGACCTCTGGAAACACCATATATTTT. The chain is built from TRBV7-2 and TRBJ1-3, with D possibly being TRBD1 (5 bases). CDR3 length: 15 residues. Trimming stripped 1 base from V and 0 bases from J, with 7 bases between. The germline V gene has CDR1 SGHTA and CDR2 FQGNSA.

In this sample, this clone turned up once. The chain recombines TRBV7-8 with TRBJ2-7; 13 bases fit TRBD2. V was clipped by 0 bases and J by 2 bases; unmatched bases: 7. CDR1 is SGHVS, CDR2 FQNEAQ, per germline. There are 18 residues in the CDR3. The CDR3 DNA is TGTGCCAGCAGCTTAGCTTTCGGGACTAGCGGGACCCCCTACGAGCAGTACTTC. It encodes CASSLAFGTSGTPYEQYF.

This rearrangement joins TRBV7-9 to TRBJ1-4; D is unclear. This CDR3 is built from 15 residues. In germline, CDR1 is SEHNR, CDR2 FQNEAQ (reference sequence). V was pared by 5 bases and J by 6 bases, with 16 bases between. The CDR3 sequence is CASSEDLGGDEKLFF. DNA for the CDR3: TGTGCCAGCAGCGAAGATCTCGGCGGGGATGAAAAACTGTTTTTT.

The V call is TRBV7-2, the J call TRBJ1-5; TRBD1 matches at 9 bases. This CDR3 region has 16 residues. V shed 4 bases and J 7 bases; nucleotides not matched to a gene: 11. In germline, CDR1 is SGHTA, CDR2 FQGNSA. CDR3 in amino acids: CASSSSGGQGIQPQHF. The CDR3, as DNA: TGTGCCAGCAGCTCCAGCGGCGGACAGGGGATCCAGCCCCAGCATTTT.

Only a few counts were recorded for this clone. This rearrangement joins TRBV7-3 to TRBJ2-1, with 7 nucleotides matching TRBD2. The CDR3 spans 15 residues. The V gene's germline CDR1 is SGHTA and CDR2 FQGTGA. V dropped 2 bases and J dropped 0; count of bases not matched to a gene: 1. The DNA for the CDR3 is TGTGCCAGCAGCTTAGGCGGGGGCTCCTACAATGAGCAGTTCTTC. It yields the protein CASSLGGGSYNEQFF.

This clone turned up a few times. The chain links TRBV27 to TRBJ2-7; possible D gene TRBD2, 5 bases. Trimming removed 3 bases from V and 2 bases from J, with 8 bases in between. The CDR3 totals 13 residues. Per the germline V gene, CDR1 is MNHEY and CDR2 is SMNVEV (reference sequence). The CDR3, as DNA: TGTGCCAGCAGTTTTAGAGGGCCCTACGAGCAGTACTTC. Protein: CASSFRGPYEQYF.

The chain employs TRBV9 and TRBJ2-7; D is undetermined. Germline V gives CDR1 SGDLS, CDR2 YYNGEE. Trimming stripped 2 bases from V and 4 bases from J, with 10 bases between. CDR3 size: 13 residues. CDR3 amino acids: CASSVEDGYEQYF. In DNA, the CDR3 is TGTGCCAGCAGCGTGGAAGACGGGTACGAGCAGTACTTC.

The V call is TRBV7-9, the J call TRBJ1-4; D not resolved. Trimming took off 1 base at V and 0 bases at J, with 12 bases between the two ends. The CDR3 runs 17 residues. Germline CDR1 SEHNR, CDR2 FQNEAQ (reference sequence). CDR3 DNA sequence: TGTGCCAGCAGCTTAGGTTGGGCGTTTTCAACTAATGAAAAACTGTTTTTT. Translated, it gives CASSLGWAFSTNEKLFF.

This chain links TRBV30 with TRBJ2-1; TRBD2 matches at 8 bases. This CDR3 has 15 amino acids. V was pared by 0 bases and J by 2 bases, with 3 bases of the junction left unmatched. Germline V gives CDR1 GTSNPN, CDR2 SVGIG (reference sequence). CDR3 sequence: CAWSVFSGAYNEQFF. The CDR3 nucleotides read TGTGCCTGGAGTGTTTTTAGCGGGGCCTACAATGAGCAGTTCTTC.

The chain uses TRBV11-2 and TRBJ2-7; D gene unclear. V lost 4 bases to trimming and J lost 2 bases, with 9 bases between them. The germline V gene encodes CDR1 SGHAT and CDR2 FQNNGV. This CDR3 is 13 amino acids long. CDR3 residues: CASSSDKTYEQYF. Here the CDR3 DNA reads TGTGCCAGCAGCTCAGACAAAACCTACGAGCAGTACTTC.

This chain connects TRBV7-9 to TRBJ2-5; 10 nucleotides match TRBD2. Germline V lookup: CDR1 SEHNR, CDR2 FQNEAQ (reference sequence). The ends lost 4 bases at V and 5 bases at J; junction bases unmatched: 13. This CDR3 contains 17 residues. CDR3 sequence (DNA): TGTGCCAGCAGCTCTTTTAGCGGGGGGCCAGGAGAGGAGACCCAGTACTTC. This encodes CASSSFSGGPGEETQYF.

The chain uses TRBV5-4 and TRBJ2-3; TRBD2 aligns across 8 bases. Germline V gene sequence: CDR1 SGHNT, CDR2 YYREEE (reference sequence). J lost 0 bases, V lost 4 bases, and 10 bases had no gene match. The CDR3 extends over 17 amino acids. The CDR3 sequence is CASSGGAAGVSTDTQYF. The DNA for the CDR3 is TGTGCCAGCAGCGGGGGCGCAGCGGGAGTCAGCACAGATACGCAGTATTTT.

The rearrangement links TRBV27 to TRBJ1-4, with TRBD1 identical over 7 bases. The V segment lost 3 bases and the J segment 7 bases; nucleotides outside the gene matches: 11. CDR1 is MNHEY and CDR2 is SMNVEV in the germline V gene (reference sequence). This CDR3 has 16 residues. The DNA for the CDR3 is TGTGCCAGCAGTTTGGGGATGACAGGGAGTTTTGAAAAACTGTTTTTT. Its translation is CASSLGMTGSFEKLFF.

This chain connects TRBV5-1 to TRBJ2-3; a weak D match, TRBD2 (5 bases). With 0 bases removed from V and 1 base from J, the gap between germline ends came to 9 bases. In germline, CDR1 is SGHRS, CDR2 YFSETQ. The CDR3 contains 15 residues. CDR3 loop: CASSLAGSRTDTQYF. The CDR3 DNA follows: TGCGCCAGCAGCTTGGCGGGATCCCGCACAGATACGCAGTATTTT.

The V call is TRBV23-1, the J call TRBJ2-1; TRBD1 might be the D (5 bases). TRBV23-1 counts as an open reading frame of uncertain function. The CDR3 is 15 amino acids. V gave up 1 base and J gave up 5 bases, with 12 bases separating them. In nucleotides, the CDR3 is TGCGCCAGCAGTCAATTAAGAGACAGTGACAATGAGCAGTTCTTC. Protein product: CASSQLRDSDNEQFF.

CDR3 sequence: CASSYKQGGVAYEQYF. The CDR3 DNA follows: TGTGCCAGCAGTTACAAACAGGGGGGGGTGGCCTACGAGCAGTACTTC. The chain couples TRBV7-2 to TRBJ2-7; TRBD1 might be the D (8 bases). V gave up 6 bases and J gave up 2 bases, with 20 bases separating them. This CDR3 has 16 amino acids. CDR1 SGHTA and CDR2 FQGNSA come from the germline V gene.

DNA for the CDR3: TGTGCCAGCAGCCAAGTCGTTACTAGCGGGGGTCCATACTACGAGCAGTACTTC. Translation: CASSQVVTSGGPYYEQYF. This chain joins TRBV14 and TRBJ2-7; TRBD2 matches at 11 bases. The V gene's germline CDR1 is SGHDN and CDR2 FVKESK. CDR3 length: 18 amino acids. J lost 3 bases, V lost 1 base, and 11 bases had no gene match.

V usage is TRBV11-3 and J usage is TRBJ1-2; perhaps TRBD1 as D (6 bases). The V end was cut by 1 base, the J end by 5 bases, with 20 bases between. This CDR3 has 17 amino acids. Germline CDR1 and CDR2: SGHNT and YENEEA. For the CDR3, the DNA is TGTGCCAGCAGCTTAGGGGCGGGGGGGCTAACCTATTATGGCTACACCTTC. It translates to CASSLGAGGLTYYGYTF.

In DNA, the CDR3 is TGCGCCAGCAGCCAAGACAGGGTTCAGCCCCAGCATTTT. Its protein is CASSQDRVQPQHF. The chain uses TRBV4-3 and TRBJ1-5, with a possible D match to TRBD1 (5 bases). Deletions cut 0 bases from V and 6 bases from J, with 6 bases between. Per germline, CDR1 LGHNA and CDR2 YSLEER. The CDR3 spans 13 residues.

The rearrangement links TRBV4-1 to TRBJ2-2, with 8 bases aligning to TRBD1. This CDR3 has 15 amino acids. The V segment lost 3 bases and the J segment 4 bases; nucleotides outside the gene matches: 4. Per the germline V gene, CDR1 is MGHRA and CDR2 is YSYEKL. CDR3 loop: CASSQEDRGTGELFF. In nucleotides, the CDR3 is TGCGCCAGCAGCCAGGAAGACAGGGGCACCGGGGAGCTGTTTTTT.

The rearrangement joins TRBV10-3 to TRBJ2-7; 10 bases match TRBD1. The CDR3 loop spans 15 amino acids. Germline V gene data show CDR1 as ENHRY and CDR2 as SYGVKD. Unmatched junction bases numbered 6, after V lost 4 bases and J lost 3 bases. The CDR3 sequence: CAISVGQGPDYEQYF. The CDR3 bases are TGTGCCATCAGTGTGGGACAGGGGCCCGACTACGAGCAGTACTTC.